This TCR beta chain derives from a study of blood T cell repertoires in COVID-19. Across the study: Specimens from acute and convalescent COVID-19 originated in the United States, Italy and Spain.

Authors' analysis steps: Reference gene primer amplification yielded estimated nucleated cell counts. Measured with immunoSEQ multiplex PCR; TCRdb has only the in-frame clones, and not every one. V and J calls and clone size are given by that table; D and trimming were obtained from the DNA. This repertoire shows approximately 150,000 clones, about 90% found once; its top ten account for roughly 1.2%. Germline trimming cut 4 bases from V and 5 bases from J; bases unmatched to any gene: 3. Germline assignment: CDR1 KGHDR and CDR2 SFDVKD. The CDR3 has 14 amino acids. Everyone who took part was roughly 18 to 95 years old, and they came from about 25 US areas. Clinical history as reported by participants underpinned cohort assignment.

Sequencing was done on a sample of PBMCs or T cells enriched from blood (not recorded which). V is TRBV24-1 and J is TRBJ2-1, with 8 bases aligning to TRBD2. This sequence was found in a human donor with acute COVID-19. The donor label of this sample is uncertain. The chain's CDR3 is CATSEAGGDNEQFF. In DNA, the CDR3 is TGTGCCACCAGTGAAGCCGGGGGGGACAATGAGCAGTTCTTC.